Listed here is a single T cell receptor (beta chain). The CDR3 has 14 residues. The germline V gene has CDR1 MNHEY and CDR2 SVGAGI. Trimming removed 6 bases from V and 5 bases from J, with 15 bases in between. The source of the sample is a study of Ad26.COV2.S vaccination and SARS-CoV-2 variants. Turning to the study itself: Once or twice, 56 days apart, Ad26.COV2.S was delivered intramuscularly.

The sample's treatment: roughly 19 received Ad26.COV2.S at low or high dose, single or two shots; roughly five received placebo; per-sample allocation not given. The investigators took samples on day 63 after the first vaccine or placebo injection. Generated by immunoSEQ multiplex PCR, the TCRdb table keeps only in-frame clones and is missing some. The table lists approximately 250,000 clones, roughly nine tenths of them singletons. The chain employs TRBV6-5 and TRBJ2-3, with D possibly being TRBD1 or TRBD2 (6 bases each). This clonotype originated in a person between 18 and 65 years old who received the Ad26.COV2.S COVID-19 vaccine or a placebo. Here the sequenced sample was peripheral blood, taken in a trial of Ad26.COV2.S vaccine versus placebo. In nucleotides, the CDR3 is TGTGCCAGCAGCCGGGGGCCTATTCAAGATACGCAGTATTTT. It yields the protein CASSRGPIQDTQYF.